The 23 T cell receptor beta chains listed next were all sequenced from one sample in a study of T-cell reconstitution after alpha-beta-depleted transplantation in children. During its preparation, the TCRbeta library received unique molecular identifiers. One entry per CDR3 protein results from TCRdb running MiXCR on the PCR reads. The profile covers 440,000 or so distinct CDR3 sequences, with about a tenth appearing a single time and roughly 5% taken by the ten largest. The sequences come from PBMCs from the stem cell graft donor, collected from the stem cell graft. These receptors originate from a human donor who donated a stem cell graft to a child with acute myeloid leukemia.

The genes are TRBV29-1 and TRBJ1-2, with D possibly being TRBD1 (6 bases). The CDR3 sequence is 14 residues long. The germline gives CDR1 SQVTM, CDR2 ANQGSEA. The V end lost 6 bases, the J end lost 0 bases, and 14 bases lay between the germline ends. For the CDR3, the DNA is TGCAGCGTCCCCTCGACAGGACCTAACTATGGCTACACCTTC. The encoded protein is CSVPSTGPNYGYTF.

This clonotype was observed at least ten times. The genes are TRBV20-1 and TRBJ2-7; the match to TRBD1 covers 7 bases. Per the germline V gene, CDR1 is DFQATT and CDR2 is SNEGSKA (reference sequence). Trimming took 6 bases from V and 5 from J; bases not matched to a gene: 10. This CDR3 comprises 13 residues. The CDR3 loop reads CSAPRGRGNEQYF. CDR3 in DNA: TGCAGTGCCCCGAGGGGGCGCGGCAACGAGCAGTACTTC.

This clonotype was counted between two and nine times. V usage is TRBV15 and J usage is TRBJ2-1; the D is unclear. The V gene's germline CDR1 is LNHNV and CDR2 YYDKDF (reference sequence). Trimming removed 1 base from V and 10 bases from J, with 14 bases in between. The CDR3 has 14 amino acids. CDR3 in amino acids: CATSRVDSEGEQFF. CDR3 DNA sequence: TGTGCCACCAGCAGAGTAGACTCCGAAGGAGAGCAGTTCTTC.

This clonotype was recorded at least ten times. The rearrangement joins TRBV5-1 to TRBJ1-1; unclear D gene. With 0 bases removed from V and 5 bases from J, the gap between germline ends came to 14 bases. This CDR3 is built from 15 residues. Germline CDR1 is SGHRS and CDR2 is YFSETQ. CDR3 protein: CASSLVAGVETEAFF. Here the CDR3 DNA reads TGCGCCAGCAGCTTGGTTGCAGGAGTGGAGACTGAAGCTTTCTTT.

V and J are TRBV7-9 and TRBJ2-7, with D tentatively TRBD2 (7 bases). From germline, CDR1 is SEHNR and CDR2 FQNEAQ (reference sequence). V was shortened by 1 base and J by 1 base, with 14 bases between the two germline ends. CDR3 length equals 16 residues. CDR3 amino acids: CASSLVGGLRSYEQYF. In DNA form, the CDR3 reads TGTGCCAGCAGCTTAGTCGGGGGGCTTAGGTCCTACGAGCAGTACTTC.

The DNA for the CDR3 is TGTGCCAGCAGTGAATATTCGGCGGGAGTCACCGGGGAGCTGTTTTTT. Translating gives CASSEYSAGVTGELFF. V and J are TRBV25-1 and TRBJ2-2; 7 nucleotides agree with TRBD2. The CDR3 contains 16 residues. The trim removed 0 bases at V and 4 bases at J, leaving 5 bases unmatched. Germline V gene data show CDR1 as MGHDK and CDR2 as SYGVNS. The variable domain in full, with the rest retrieved from reference TRBV25-1 and TRBJ2-2, is EADIYQTPRYLVIGTGKKITLECSQTMGHDKMYWYQQDPGMELHLIHYSYGVNSTEKGDLSSESTVSRIRTEHFPLTLESARPSHTSQYLCASSEYSAGVTGELFFGEGSRLTVL.

The chain links TRBV20-1 to TRBJ2-3, with D tentatively TRBD1 or TRBD2 (6 bases each). The CDR3 is 17 residues long. Trimming cost V 0 bases and J 5 bases, with 21 bases left between them. Germline CDR1 is DFQATT and CDR2 is SNEGSKA (reference sequence). DNA for the CDR3: TGCAGTGCTAGAGATTGGGGGCAGCCCGGGAGTGGAGATACGCAGTATTTT. Translating it yields CSARDWGQPGSGDTQYF.

The chain combines TRBV7-9 with TRBJ2-2; TRBD1 matches at 7 bases. CDR3 length equals 14 residues. Germline values: CDR1 SEHNR, CDR2 FQNEAQ (reference sequence). With 6 bases clipped from V and 5 bases from J, the junction kept 6 bases outside the gene matches. In nucleotides, the CDR3 is TGTGCCAGCAGGACAGGGCCGGCGACCGGGGAGCTGTTTTTT. Its protein is CASRTGPATGELFF.

The chain links TRBV5-1 to TRBJ2-7; TRBD2 matches 8 bases. Germline CDR1 SGHRS, CDR2 YFSETQ. This CDR3 is built from 14 residues. The V gene end was trimmed by 2 bases and the J gene end by 0 bases; junction bases not matched to a gene: 1. The CDR3 coding sequence is TGCGCCAGCAGCTTCGGGGGGGACTCCTACGAGCAGTACGTC. As protein: CASSFGGDSYEQYV.

The table lists this clonotype with many counts. The J gene is TRBJ2-7, the V gene TRBV20-1; no firm D call. Trimming cost V 3 bases and J 3 bases, with 9 bases left between them. This CDR3 contains 12 residues. CDR1 is DFQATT and CDR2 is SNEGSKA in the germline V gene (reference sequence). CDR3 region: CSASRANYEQYF. The CDR3 DNA follows: TGCAGTGCTAGCCGGGCGAACTACGAGCAGTACTTC.

This clonotype was detected ten times or more. V usage is TRBV6-6 and J usage is TRBJ2-7; either TRBD1 or TRBD2 may fit D (5 bases each). The CDR3 has 13 residues. V was shortened by 2 bases and J by 3 bases, with 8 bases between the two germline ends. Germline V lookup: CDR1 MNHNY, CDR2 SVGAGI (reference sequence). The CDR3 sequence is CASSYGTGYEQYF. CDR3 bases: TGTGCCAGCAGTTACGGGACGGGCTACGAGCAGTACTTC.

V gene TRBV6-1 combines with J gene TRBJ2-5, with 9 bases identical to TRBD1. CDR1 MNHNS and CDR2 SASEGT come from the germline V gene. The CDR3 is 15 residues long. With 1 base clipped from V and 4 bases from J, the junction kept 4 bases outside the gene matches. The CDR3 region has the DNA TGTGCCAGCAGTGAAGGAAGGGGACAGGGAGAGACCCAGTACTTC. This encodes CASSEGRGQGETQYF.

This clonotype was detected only a few times. This chain connects TRBV4-1 to TRBJ2-1; 8 nucleotides line up with TRBD2. In germline, CDR1 is MGHRA, CDR2 YSYEKL. CDR3 length: 18 amino acids. The junction had 15 bases not matched to a gene; V was cut back by 2 bases and J by 6 bases. For the CDR3, the DNA is TGCGCCAGCAGCCAACCCCGTGGTAGCGGGGCATTGGTCAATGAGCAGTTCTTC. This sequence encodes CASSQPRGSGALVNEQFF.

There are many counts of this clonotype. The chain employs TRBV5-1 and TRBJ1-4, with D perhaps matching TRBD1 (5 bases). Trimming pared 3 bases from V and 8 bases from J, leaving 14 bases between. CDR1 is SGHRS, CDR2 YFSETQ, per germline. The CDR3 length is 14 residues. The CDR3 DNA is TGCGCCAGCAGCTCGGACATAGTAGGGGAAAAACTGTTTTTT. Translation gives CASSSDIVGEKLFF. Full variable domain (missing parts from reference TRBV5-1 and TRBJ1-4): KAGVTQTPRYLIKTRGQQVTLSCSPISGHRSVSWYQQTPGQGLQFLFEYFSETQRNKGNFPGRFSGRQFSNSRSEMNVSTLELGDSALYLCASSSDIVGEKLFFGSGTQLSVL.

This clonotype has just a few counts. The chain has TRBV29-1 and TRBJ2-7; the D is unclear. Trimming removed 7 bases at V and 3 bases at J, with 16 bases between. The CDR3 runs 13 residues. CDR1 and CDR2 from the germline V gene are SQVTM and ANQGSEA. This CDR3 reads CSANGPPDYEQYF. The CDR3 bases are TGCAGCGCGAACGGACCGCCTGACTACGAGCAGTACTTC.

This clonotype has at least ten counts. V and J are TRBV6-5 and TRBJ2-2; maybe TRBD2 (5 bases). V was trimmed by 2 bases and J by 5 bases, leaving 6 bases between them. The length of the CDR3 is 13 residues. The germline V gene has CDR1 MNHEY and CDR2 SVGAGI. The CDR3 DNA follows: TGTGCCAGCAGTTACGAGGGAACCGGGGAGCTGTTTTTT. Its protein product is CASSYEGTGELFF.

This clonotype was seen more than once but under ten times. The rearrangement uses TRBV7-6 and TRBJ2-7; 7 bases are shared with TRBD1. Germline-derived CDR1 and CDR2 are SGHVS and FNYEAQ. This CDR3 is built from 16 residues. The V gene end was trimmed by 1 base and the J gene end by 0 bases; junction bases not matched to a gene: 6. The chain's CDR3 is CASSLGPGQPSYEQYF. The CDR3 DNA reads as TGTGCCAGCAGCTTAGGGCCGGGACAGCCCTCCTACGAGCAGTACTTC.

The chain recombines TRBV7-8 with TRBJ1-1; 7 bases map to TRBD1. Germline assignment: CDR1 SGHVS and CDR2 FQNEAQ. CDR3 length equals 15 residues. V gave up 4 bases and J gave up 4 bases; unmatched junction bases: 9. Here the CDR3 reads CASSSPTGSGTEAFF. The CDR3 nucleotides read TGTGCCAGCAGCTCCCCGACAGGGTCGGGCACTGAAGCTTTCTTT.

This clonotype was seen more than once but under ten times. The CDR3 sequence is CASSFPAGGIYNEQFF. The CDR3 DNA reads as TGTGCCAGCAGCTTCCCGGCGGGAGGGATCTACAATGAGCAGTTCTTC. The chain links TRBV7-9 to TRBJ2-1; 9 nucleotides match TRBD2. CDR1 and CDR2 from the germline V gene are SEHNR and FQNEAQ (reference sequence). Trimming removed 3 bases from V and 3 bases from J; junction bases left unmatched: 6. The CDR3 is made up of 16 amino acids.

This clonotype was counted a few times. V and J are TRBV11-2 and TRBJ2-2, with D hard to call. CDR1 and CDR2 (germline): SGHAT, FQNNGV. This CDR3 contains 14 residues. Trimming left V 1 base short and J 9 bases short, with 12 bases between. The DNA for the CDR3 is TGTGCCAGCAGCTTAGTTCTAAGTGACCGGGAGCTGTTTTTT. This translates into CASSLVLSDRELFF.

This clonotype was observed a handful of times. This CDR3 is CASGRLQGFGETQYF. CDR3 DNA sequence: TGTGCCAGCGGCCGATTACAGGGGTTTGGTGAGACCCAGTACTTC. The rearrangement links TRBV6-1 to TRBJ2-5; TRBD1 matches at 7 bases. Trimming at V came to 8 bases and at J to 5 bases, leaving 14 bases not matched to a gene. CDR1 is MNHNS, CDR2 SASEGT, per germline. This CDR3 has 15 amino acids.

The sample holds many counts of this clonotype. The gene calls are TRBV7-8 and TRBJ1-5; a possible D gene is TRBD1 (5 bases). With 5 bases removed from V and 0 bases from J, the gap between germline ends came to 11 bases. The CDR3 covers 15 residues. The germline CDR1 and CDR2 sequences are SGHVS and FQNEAQ. The CDR3 region has the DNA TGTGCCAGCAGCCCTACTGGGGCTAGCAATCAGCCCCAGCATTTT. Translation: CASSPTGASNQPQHF.

This chain uses TRBV7-6 with TRBJ2-7, with no clear D. The CDR3 covers 15 residues. Germline CDR1 reads SGHVS; CDR2 reads FNYEAQ. V lost 5 bases, J lost 0 bases, and 14 bases lay in between. CDR3 protein: CASSPTDRSSYEQYV. CDR3 in DNA: TGTGCCAGCAGCCCCACGGACCGGAGCTCCTACGAGCAGTACGTC.